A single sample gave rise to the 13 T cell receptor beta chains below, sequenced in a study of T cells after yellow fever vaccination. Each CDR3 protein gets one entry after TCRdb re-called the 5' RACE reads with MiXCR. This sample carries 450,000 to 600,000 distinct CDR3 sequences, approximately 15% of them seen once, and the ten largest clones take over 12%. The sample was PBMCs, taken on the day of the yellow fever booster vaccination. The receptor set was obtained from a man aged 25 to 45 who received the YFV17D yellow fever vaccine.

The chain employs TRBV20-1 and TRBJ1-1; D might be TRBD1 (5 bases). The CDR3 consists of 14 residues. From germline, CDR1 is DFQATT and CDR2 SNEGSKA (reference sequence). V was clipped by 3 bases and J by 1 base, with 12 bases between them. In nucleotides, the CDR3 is TGCAGTGCTAGTTCGGGACCGTCGAACACTGAAGCTTTCTTT. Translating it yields CSASSGPSNTEAFF.

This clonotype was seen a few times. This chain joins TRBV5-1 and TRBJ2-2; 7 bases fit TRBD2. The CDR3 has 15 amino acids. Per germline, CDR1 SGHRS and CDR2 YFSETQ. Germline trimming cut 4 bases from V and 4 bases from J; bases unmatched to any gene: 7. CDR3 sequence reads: CASSLSGKSTGELFF. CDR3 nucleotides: TGCGCCAGCAGCCTCAGCGGGAAGTCCACCGGGGAGCTGTTTTTT. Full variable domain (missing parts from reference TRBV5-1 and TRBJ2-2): KAGVTQTPRYLIKTRGQQVTLSCSPISGHRSVSWYQQTPGQGLQFLFEYFSETQRNKGNFPGRFSGRQFSNSRSEMNVSTLELGDSALYLCASSLSGKSTGELFFGEGSRLTVL.

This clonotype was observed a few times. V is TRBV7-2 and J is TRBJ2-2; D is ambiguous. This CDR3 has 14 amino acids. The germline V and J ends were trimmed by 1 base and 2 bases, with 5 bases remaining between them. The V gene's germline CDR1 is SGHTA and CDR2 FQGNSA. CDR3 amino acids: CASSLVSNTGELFF. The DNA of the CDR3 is TGTGCCAGCAGCTTAGTCTCAAACACCGGGGAGCTGTTTTTT.

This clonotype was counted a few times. CDR3 residues: CASIPRALSTDTQYF. The CDR3 DNA is TGTGCCAGCATCCCACGGGCGCTGAGCACAGATACGCAGTATTTT. This chain joins TRBV6-1 and TRBJ2-3; the D is unclear. Trimming took off 7 bases at V and 0 bases at J, with 14 bases between the two ends. Germline V CDR1 and CDR2: MNHNS, SASEGT. The CDR3 has 15 amino acids.

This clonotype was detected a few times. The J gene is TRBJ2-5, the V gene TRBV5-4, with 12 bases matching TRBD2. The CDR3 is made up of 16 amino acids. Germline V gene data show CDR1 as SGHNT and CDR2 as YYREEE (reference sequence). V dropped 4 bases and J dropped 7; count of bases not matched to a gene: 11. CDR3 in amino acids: CASSPGTSGPVGTQYF. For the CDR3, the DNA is TGTGCCAGCAGCCCAGGGACTAGCGGGCCGGTTGGGACCCAGTACTTC.

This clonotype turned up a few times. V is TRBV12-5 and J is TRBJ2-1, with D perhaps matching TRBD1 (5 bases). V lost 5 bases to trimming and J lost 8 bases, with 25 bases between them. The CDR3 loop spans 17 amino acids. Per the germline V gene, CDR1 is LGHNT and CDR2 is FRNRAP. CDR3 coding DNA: TGTGCTAGTGGTCCCGGCCTCGGCCAGGGTCCGGCGGATGAGCAGTTCTTC. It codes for CASGPGLGQGPADEQFF.

CDR3: CASSPGHEQYF. CDR3 bases: TGTGCCAGCTCACCGGGGCACGAGCAGTACTTC. This chain links TRBV18 with TRBJ2-7; tentatively, D is TRBD1 (5 bases). The CDR3 runs to 11 residues. Per the germline V gene, CDR1 is KGHSH and CDR2 is LQKENI. Trimming took 3 bases from V and 5 from J, leaving 5 bases between them.

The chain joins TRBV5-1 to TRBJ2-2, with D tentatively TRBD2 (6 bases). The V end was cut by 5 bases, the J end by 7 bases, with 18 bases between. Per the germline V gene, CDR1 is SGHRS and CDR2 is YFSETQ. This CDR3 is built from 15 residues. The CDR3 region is CASSQTERVNGELFF. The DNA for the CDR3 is TGCGCCAGCAGTCAGACGGAGCGGGTCAACGGGGAGCTGTTTTTT.

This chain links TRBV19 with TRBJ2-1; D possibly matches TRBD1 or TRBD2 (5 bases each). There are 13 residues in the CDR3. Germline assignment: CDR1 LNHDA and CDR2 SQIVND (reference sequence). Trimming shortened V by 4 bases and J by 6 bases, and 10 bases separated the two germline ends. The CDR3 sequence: CASSTGTRNEQFF. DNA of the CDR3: TGTGCCAGTAGTACCGGGACCCGCAATGAGCAGTTCTTC. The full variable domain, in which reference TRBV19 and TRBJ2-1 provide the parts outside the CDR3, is DGGITQSPKYLFRKEGQNVTLSCEQNLNHDAMYWYRQDPGQGLRLIYYSQIVNDFQKGDIAEGYSVSREKKESFPLTVTSAQKNPTAFYLCASSTGTRNEQFFGPGTRLTVL.

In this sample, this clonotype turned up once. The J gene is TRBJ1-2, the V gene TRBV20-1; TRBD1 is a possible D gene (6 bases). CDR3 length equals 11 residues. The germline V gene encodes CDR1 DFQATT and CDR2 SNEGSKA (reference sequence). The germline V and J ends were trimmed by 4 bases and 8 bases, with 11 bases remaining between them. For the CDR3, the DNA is TGCAGTGCTAAGGCAGGGGAAGGCTACACCTTC. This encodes CSAKAGEGYTF.

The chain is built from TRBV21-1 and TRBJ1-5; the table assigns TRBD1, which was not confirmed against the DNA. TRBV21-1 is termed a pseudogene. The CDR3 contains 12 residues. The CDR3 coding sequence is TGTGATACGAGGGGATTTTGGCAGCCCCAGCATTTT. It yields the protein CDTRGFWQPQHF.

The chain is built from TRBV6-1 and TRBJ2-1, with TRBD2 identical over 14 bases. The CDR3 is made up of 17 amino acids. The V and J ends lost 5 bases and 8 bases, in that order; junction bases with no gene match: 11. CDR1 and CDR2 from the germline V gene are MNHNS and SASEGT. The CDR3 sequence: CASSRETSGRARDEQFF. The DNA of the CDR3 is TGTGCCAGCAGTAGGGAGACTAGCGGGAGGGCCCGAGATGAGCAGTTCTTC.

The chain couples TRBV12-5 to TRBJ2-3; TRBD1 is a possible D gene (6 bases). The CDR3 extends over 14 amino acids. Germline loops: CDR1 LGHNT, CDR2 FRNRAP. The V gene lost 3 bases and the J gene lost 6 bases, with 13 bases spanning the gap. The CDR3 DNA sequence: TGTGCTAGTGGTTTATGGGGGCATGCTGATACGCAGTATTTT. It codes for CASGLWGHADTQYF.